This record looks at one T cell receptor (beta chain) sequence and its context. The data originate from a study of blood T cell repertoires in COVID-19. Data came from immunoSEQ multiplex PCR; TCRdb stores just in-frame clones and leaves some out. In the table there are about 180,000 clones, over 80% of which are singletons. This CDR3 has 15 amino acids. Germline values: CDR1 KGHSH, CDR2 LQKENI. V lost 2 bases to trimming and J lost 1 base, with 11 bases between them. This receptor was obtained from a woman aged 50 to 60 with acute or convalescent COVID-19. Sequenced: peripheral blood. This chain joins TRBV18 and TRBJ1-2; D is unclear. In DNA form, the CDR3 reads TGTGCCAGCTCACCAAGTCCACAAATTAACTATGGCTACACCTTC. It translates to CASSPSPQINYGYTF.